The clone carrying this T cell receptor (beta chain) was seen many times. Unique molecular identifiers were added to individual cDNA molecules. TCRdb independently ran MiXCR on the 5' RACE reads; one entry per CDR3 protein. The sample contains 25,000 to 40,000 distinct CDR3 sequences, 4% to 5% of which appear only once. The sample belongs to a study of early T cells in non-severe SARS-CoV-2 infection. Germline lookup yields CDR1 SGHTA and CDR2 FQGNSA. V was clipped by 1 base and J by 1 base; unmatched bases: 4. This CDR3 has 16 amino acids. The sequencing input was whole blood. This chain joins TRBV7-2 and TRBJ2-5; 9 positions agree with TRBD1. This sequence was found in an adult who was a healthcare worker with PCR-confirmed SARS-CoV-2 infection or an uninfected control (not recorded which). The chain's CDR3 is CASSLGSGQGQETQYF. The CDR3 coding sequence is TGTGCCAGCAGCTTAGGATCGGGACAGGGCCAAGAGACCCAGTACTTC.